This TCR beta chain was captured in a study of blood T cell repertoires in COVID-19. For the study at large: COVID-19 samples from acute and convalescent phases originated in the United States, Italy and Spain.

This CDR3 is 11 amino acids long. Losses at the gene ends were 8 bases for V and 8 bases for J; bases not matched to a gene: 3. Germline CDR1 and CDR2: MDHEN and SYDVKM. This clone is a singleton in its sample. Original processing notes: Quantification of nucleated cells was approximated via reference gene primer amplification. The repertoire was sequenced with immunoSEQ multiplex PCR; TCRdb's copy has only in-frame clones and lacks some. V, J and clone size are those of that table, while D and trimming were read from the DNA. The table records over 150,000 clones, around nine tenths of them present only once. Seattle cases were enrolled at active infection and followed longitudinally.

This clonotype was obtained from a man aged 50 to 59 with COVID-19, enrolled during active disease. V gene TRBV28 combines with J gene TRBJ2-3, with TRBD1 identical over 8 bases. Sequencing was carried out using peripheral blood. Written as DNA, the CDR3 is TGTGCCAGCGACAGGGGTGGTACGCAGTATTTT. Its protein is CASDRGGTQYF.